One sample yielded the 28 T cell receptor beta chains listed below, sequenced in a study of T cells in Graves' hyperthyroidism and ophthalmopathy. TCR beta CDR3 sequences were amplified from RNA transcripts. HTBI primers were used for first-round RT-PCR of the TCR CDR3. TCRdb re-called the multiplex PCR reads with MiXCR, one entry per CDR3 protein. The sample records about 270,000 distinct CDR3 sequences, around 22% being singletons. The sample was blood. All receptors come from a man aged 25 to 45 with Graves' ophthalmopathy.

This clonotype was observed a handful of times. The gene calls are TRBV27 and TRBJ1-1; TRBD1 might be the D (6 bases). The CDR3 runs to 14 residues. Germline V gene lookup returns CDR1 MNHEY and CDR2 SMNVEV (reference sequence). V lost 2 bases, J lost 3 bases, and 10 bases lay in between. In DNA, the CDR3 is TGTGCCAGCAGTTTAGGGGGCTTGGACACTGAAGCTTTCTTT. This codes for CASSLGGLDTEAFF.

The V and J genes are TRBV20-1 and TRBJ2-5; no definite D call. The CDR3 is made up of 13 amino acids. Germline values: CDR1 DFQATT, CDR2 SNEGSKA (reference sequence). Trimming stripped 3 bases from V and 5 bases from J, with 13 bases between. The CDR3 region has the DNA TGCAGTGCTAGTACCGTCAAGAGGGAGACCCAGTACTTC. Translated: CSASTVKRETQYF.

Many counts were recorded for this clonotype. The chain is built from TRBV11-2 and TRBJ2-7; 7 bases fit TRBD2. The germline V gene encodes CDR1 SGHAT and CDR2 FQNNGV. V lost 1 base and J lost 3; bases outside the gene matches: 9. This CDR3 region has 16 residues. In DNA form, the CDR3 reads TGTGCCAGCAGCTTAGGAGGCGGGAGTATGGGCTACGAGCAGTACTTC. This gives the protein CASSLGGGSMGYEQYF.

This clonotype was seen at least ten times. The chain is built from TRBV3-1 and TRBJ1-5; D may be TRBD1 (5 bases). This CDR3 spans 13 amino acids. Per the germline V gene, CDR1 is LGHDT and CDR2 is YNNKEL (reference sequence). The ends were cut back, 4 bases at V and 9 bases at J, with 13 bases in the middle. Here the CDR3 DNA reads TGTGCCAGCAGCCTTGGCGGGGGGAGGCCCCAGCATTTT. This translates into CASSLGGGRPQHF.

This clonotype was picked up a small number of times. V usage is TRBV3-1 and J usage is TRBJ2-7, with 8 bases fitting TRBD1. V lost 4 bases, J lost 0 bases, and 8 bases stayed unmatched. The germline gives CDR1 LGHDT, CDR2 YNNKEL (reference sequence). This CDR3 comprises 16 residues. Here the CDR3 DNA reads TGTGCCAGCAGCCGGGGCAGGGGGCGACCCTCCTACGAGCAGTACTTC. Amino acids: CASSRGRGRPSYEQYF.

The J gene is TRBJ2-3, the V gene TRBV7-6, with TRBD1 identical over 11 bases. The germline CDR1 and CDR2 sequences are SGHVS and FNYEAQ. This CDR3 has 18 residues. V lost 5 bases and J lost 6; bases outside the gene matches: 16. The CDR3 nucleotides read TGTGCCAGCAGCCTTCTCCGGCCGGGACAGGGGGTGGCGGATACGCAGTATTTT. It encodes CASSLLRPGQGVADTQYF.

The V gene is TRBV15, the J gene TRBJ2-5; the match to TRBD2 covers 13 bases. This CDR3 has 20 amino acids. The V gene's germline CDR1 is LNHNV and CDR2 YYDKDF (reference sequence). V shed 3 bases, J shed 0 bases, and the junction held 13 bases outside the gene matches. The CDR3 loop is CATSSTFGLAGVTYQETQYF. For the CDR3, the DNA is TGTGCCACCAGCAGCACCTTTGGACTAGCGGGAGTTACGTACCAAGAGACCCAGTACTTC.

The gene calls are TRBV9 and TRBJ2-1, with TRBD1 as a possible D gene (5 bases). The germline gives CDR1 SGDLS, CDR2 YYNGEE. Trimming took off 0 bases at V and 9 bases at J, with 10 bases between the two ends. The CDR3 totals 13 residues. The CDR3 nucleotides read TGTGCCAGCAGCGTAGGGTCAGGGATTGAGCAGTTCTTC. Translated: CASSVGSGIEQFF. Variable domain in full (rest from reference TRBV9 and TRBJ2-1): DSGVTQTPKHLITATGQRVTLRCSPRSGDLSVYWYQQSLDQGLQFLIQYYNGEERAKGNILERFSAQQFPDLHSELNLSSLELGDSALYFCASSVGSGIEQFFGPGTRLTVL.

This clonotype has at least ten counts. The chain carries TRBV28 and TRBJ1-1; D remains unclear. V lost 7 bases to trimming and J lost 0 bases, with 12 bases between them. CDR1 MDHEN and CDR2 SYDVKM come from the germline V gene. The CDR3 loop spans 14 amino acids. In DNA, the CDR3 is TGTGCCAGCACCCTCCGACTGTTGAACACTGAAGCTTTCTTT. Translation: CASTLRLLNTEAFF.

This clonotype appeared a few times. This CDR3 is CASTRLAGGWVYNEQFF. The CDR3 nucleotides read TGTGCCAGCACCCGACTAGCGGGAGGATGGGTCTACAATGAGCAGTTCTTC. The chain combines TRBV7-9 with TRBJ2-1; 13 nucleotides align to TRBD2. The trim removed 7 bases at V and 3 bases at J, leaving 9 bases unmatched. This CDR3 is 17 amino acids long. CDR1 is SEHNR and CDR2 is FQNEAQ in the germline V gene (reference sequence).

In this sample, this clonotype turned up many times. The genes are TRBV28 and TRBJ2-5; TRBD2 aligns across 9 bases. Trimming cost V 10 bases and J 7 bases; bases outside gene matches: 10. The CDR3 has 13 amino acids. CDR1 is MDHEN and CDR2 is SYDVKM in the germline V gene. DNA of the CDR3: TGTGCCACCCGGACTAGCGAAACGGGGACCCAGTACTTC. Translating gives CATRTSETGTQYF.

The chain couples TRBV27 to TRBJ2-7; 9 nucleotides agree with TRBD2. CDR3 length: 16 residues. Germline V gives CDR1 MNHEY, CDR2 SMNVEV (reference sequence). Trimming took 8 bases from V and 6 from J; bases not matched to a gene: 17. Written as DNA, the CDR3 is TGTGCCAGCCAGCCGGATCGTAGCGGGAGAATTGGCGAGCAGTACTTC. Translation gives CASQPDRSGRIGEQYF.

This chain connects TRBV27 to TRBJ2-7, with TRBD2 as a possible D gene (5 bases). V lost 4 bases and J 6 bases, leaving 13 bases between the germline ends. The germline V gene has CDR1 MNHEY and CDR2 SMNVEV (reference sequence). The CDR3 is 13 residues long. The CDR3: CASSSGLSSEQYF. The DNA for the CDR3 is TGTGCCAGCAGTTCTGGACTTAGCTCCGAGCAGTACTTC.

This clonotype has just a few counts. The chain combines TRBV24-1 with TRBJ1-2, with 10 bases that match TRBD1. V lost 4 bases and J lost 3; bases outside the gene matches: 4. The CDR3 spans 15 residues. Germline loops: CDR1 KGHDR, CDR2 SFDVKD. In nucleotides, the CDR3 is TGTGCCACCAGTGACCCGACAGGGGGCTACTATGGCTACACCTTC. It is translated as CATSDPTGGYYGYTF.

The rearrangement joins TRBV6-1 to TRBJ1-6; D is uncertain. The germline V gene encodes CDR1 MNHNS and CDR2 SASEGT. The CDR3 extends over 15 amino acids. The V and J ends lost 3 bases and 7 bases respectively, with 13 bases between them. The CDR3 coding sequence is TGTGCCAGCAGTGATCTGAGACGGATCAATTCACCCCTCCACTTT. Translating gives CASSDLRRINSPLHF.

This clonotype appeared a few times. The CDR3 protein is CASSYTTGNSPLHF. The CDR3 DNA reads TGTGCCAGCAGTTACACAACAGGAAATTCACCCCTCCACTTT. The chain combines TRBV6-5 with TRBJ1-6; tentative D call: TRBD1 (5 bases). The CDR3 length is 14 residues. CDR1 and CDR2 (germline): MNHEY, SVGAGI. The V and J ends lost 2 bases and 7 bases respectively, with 9 bases between them.

This clonotype has ten or more counts. This rearrangement joins TRBV7-8 to TRBJ2-1, with 8 bases lining up with TRBD2. Germline loops: CDR1 SGHVS, CDR2 FQNEAQ. The V gene end was trimmed by 1 base and the J gene end by 6 bases; junction bases not matched to a gene: 8. The CDR3 spans 16 residues. CDR3 region: CASSLVAGGHGNEQFF. CDR3 nucleotide sequence: TGTGCCAGCAGCTTAGTGGCGGGAGGCCATGGCAATGAGCAGTTCTTC. Full variable domain (remainder filled in from reference TRBV7-8 and TRBJ2-1): GAGVSQSPRYKVAKRGQDVALRCDPISGHVSLFWYQQALGQGPEFLTYFQNEAQLDKSGLPSDRFFAERPEGSVSTLKIQRTQQEDSAVYLCASSLVAGGHGNEQFFGPGTRLTVL.

The V and J genes are TRBV20-1 and TRBJ1-2; D unclear. The V end lost 3 bases, the J end lost 7 bases, and 12 bases lay between the germline ends. In germline, CDR1 is DFQATT, CDR2 SNEGSKA (reference sequence). The CDR3 totals 12 residues. Here the CDR3 reads CSASGGGVGYTF. CDR3 coding DNA: TGCAGTGCTAGTGGAGGTGGGGTTGGCTACACCTTC.

The rearrangement joins TRBV28 to TRBJ2-7; TRBD2 is a possible D gene (6 bases). Germline values: CDR1 MDHEN, CDR2 SYDVKM. V was trimmed by 1 base and J by 1 base, leaving 14 bases between them. The CDR3 extends over 16 amino acids. DNA for the CDR3: TGTGCCAGCAGTTTATTAATAGTAGCGGCGTCCTACGAGCAGTACTTC. Translation: CASSLLIVAASYEQYF.

This clonotype was picked up many times. CDR3 bases: TGTGCCAGCAGCCAAGTCCAGGGTGATGGCTACACCTTC. This codes for CASSQVQGDGYTF. The chain has TRBV3-1 and TRBJ1-2; perhaps TRBD1 as D (5 bases). Germline CDR1 is LGHDT and CDR2 is YNNKEL (reference sequence). With 1 base removed from V and 6 bases from J, the gap between germline ends came to 9 bases. This CDR3 region has 13 residues.

This clonotype was recorded many times. V is TRBV3-1 and J is TRBJ1-1; 8 bases fit TRBD1. The CDR3 loop spans 11 amino acids. Germline values: CDR1 LGHDT, CDR2 YNNKEL (reference sequence). V shed 7 bases, J shed 10 bases, and the junction held 5 bases outside the gene matches. CDR3 sequence (DNA): TGTGCCAGCACCGCAGGGGGCTTAGCTTTCTTT. Its protein product is CASTAGGLAFF.

J is TRBJ2-2 and V is TRBV5-6, with 14 bases that match TRBD2. V shed 4 bases and J 7 bases; nucleotides not matched to a gene: 12. Germline CDR1 is SGHDT and CDR2 is YYEEEE. The CDR3 consists of 18 residues. The CDR3 protein is CASSHSGTSGSLDGELFF. DNA of the CDR3: TGTGCCAGCAGCCATTCCGGGACTAGCGGGAGTTTAGACGGGGAGCTGTTTTTT.

CDR3 protein: CASRRQGVNQPQHF. The CDR3, as DNA: TGTGCCAGTCGGCGACAGGGGGTGAATCAGCCCCAGCATTTT. The chain is built from TRBV12-3 or TRBV12-4 and TRBJ1-5; TRBD1 agrees at 9 bases. The CDR3 sequence is 14 residues long. J lost 4 bases, V lost 9 bases, and 7 bases had no gene match.

This clonotype showed up many times. The chain has TRBV5-6 and TRBJ2-1; D is uncertain. V lost 2 bases to trimming and J lost 5 bases, with 11 bases between them. CDR1 and CDR2 (germline): SGHDT, YYEEEE. There are 14 residues in the CDR3. The CDR3 DNA is TGTGCCAGCAGCTTTGGACGGCCGGACAATGAGCAGTTCTTC. It encodes CASSFGRPDNEQFF.

This chain uses TRBV10-3 with TRBJ2-5; D could derive from TRBD1 or TRBD2 (5 bases each). The CDR3 runs to 12 residues. V dropped 10 bases and J dropped 5 bases, with 14 bases sitting between them. CDR1 and CDR2 from the germline V gene are ENHRY and SYGVKD. The CDR3 coding sequence is TGTGCCACCCGAGGGGTTTGGGAGACCCAGTACTTC. It codes for CATRGVWETQYF.

Many counts were recorded for this clonotype. V usage is TRBV12-3 or TRBV12-4 and J usage is TRBJ1-5; the D is unclear. The CDR3 length is 15 residues. V was shortened by 5 bases and J by 2 bases, with 13 bases between the two germline ends. CDR3 region: CASSALGVGNQPQHF. CDR3 in DNA: TGTGCCAGCAGTGCACTTGGGGTCGGCAATCAGCCCCAGCATTTT.

The table lists this clonotype with many counts. The genes are TRBV27 and TRBJ2-7, with TRBD2 identical over 8 bases. The trim removed 3 bases at V and 2 bases at J, leaving 3 bases unmatched. Germline CDR1 is MNHEY and CDR2 is SMNVEV (reference sequence). The CDR3 consists of 14 residues. The CDR3 reads CASSFSGGTYEQYF. As DNA, the CDR3 is TGTGCCAGCAGTTTTTCGGGAGGGACCTACGAGCAGTACTTC.

CDR3 nucleotide sequence: TGTGCCACCAGCTTAAATTCAGCCACCGGGGAGCTGTTTTTT. This translates into CATSLNSATGELFF. The V call is TRBV24-1, the J call TRBJ2-2; D gene ambiguous. Deletions cut 7 bases from V and 4 bases from J, with 12 bases between. There are 14 residues in the CDR3. CDR1 and CDR2 (germline): KGHDR, SFDVKD.